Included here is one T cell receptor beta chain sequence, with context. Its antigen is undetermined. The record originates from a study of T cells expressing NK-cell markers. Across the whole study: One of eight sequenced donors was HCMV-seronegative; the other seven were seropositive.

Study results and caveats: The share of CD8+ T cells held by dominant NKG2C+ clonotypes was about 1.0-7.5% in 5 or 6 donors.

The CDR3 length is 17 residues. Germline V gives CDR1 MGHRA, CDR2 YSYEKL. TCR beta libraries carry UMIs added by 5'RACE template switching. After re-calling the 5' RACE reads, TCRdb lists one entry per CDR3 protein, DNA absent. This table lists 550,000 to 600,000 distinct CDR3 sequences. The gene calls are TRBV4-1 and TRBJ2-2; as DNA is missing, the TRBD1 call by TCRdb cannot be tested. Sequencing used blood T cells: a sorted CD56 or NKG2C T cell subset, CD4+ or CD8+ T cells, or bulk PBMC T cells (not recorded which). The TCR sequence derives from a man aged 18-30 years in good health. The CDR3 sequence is CASSQVTGGANTGELFF.